Listed below are T cell receptor beta chains from one sample, sequenced in a study of cytomegalovirus exposure and HLA in healthy donors. Sequenced by immunoSEQ multiplex PCR; TCRdb stores in-frame clones only, minus some. The repertoire consists of 130,000 to 150,000 clones, with over 75% occurring once and the leading ten covering 5% to 6.5%. The specimen was PBMCs. Receptor source: a man aged 25-45 years in good health and CMV-seropositive. Both conserved end residues are trimmed from each CDR3. The size of a clone is reported for some rows only, either as once, few or many, or as a class for expanded clones.

CDR3 protein	clone size	V gene	J gene
ASSQPGQGLH	NA	TRBV4-1	TRBJ1-6
ASSYPPGQGAFLETQY	NA	TRBV5-5	TRBJ2-5
ASRRLAQNNEQF	once	TRBV5-1	TRBJ2-1
ASSAPGQANYGHT	NA	TRBV19	TRBJ1-2
ASSFTSSPSNNYGYT	NA	TRBV28	TRBJ1-2
ASRFESGKNYGYT	NA	TRBV7-2	TRBJ1-2
ASSLGGSYEQY	NA	TRBV27	TRBJ2-7
SVRETANYGYT	NA	TRBV29-1	TRBJ1-2
SVEDLPGQGPTIY	NA	TRBV29-1	TRBJ1-3
ATNMETQY	NA	TRBV2	TRBJ2-5
ASSLTGLAETQY	NA	TRBV5-6	TRBJ2-5
ASSLASVFGGSPLH	NA	TRBV7-2	TRBJ1-6
ASSLRRGLGTQY	NA	TRBV7-2	TRBJ2-5
AWGGDSSYNEQF	NA	TRBV30	TRBJ2-1
ASSPVPAGELF	NA	TRBV5-5	TRBJ2-2
ASSERVSTEAF	NA	TRBV6-1	TRBJ1-1
ASKSEPINEKLF	NA	TRBV2	TRBJ1-4
ASSPTGVQYNSPLH	NA	TRBV27	TRBJ1-6
ASSIVDRPSGNTIY	NA	TRBV19	TRBJ1-3
ATSDYGETQY	NA	TRBV19	TRBJ2-5
ASRGGALSGANVLT	NA	TRBV5-1	TRBJ2-6
ASSLEGTGYSSPLH	NA	TRBV5-4	TRBJ1-6
ASSSKREPPGELF	NA	TRBV6-5	TRBJ2-2
ASSEGTSGSYEQY	once	TRBV6-1	TRBJ2-7
ASSPTPGTNEQF	NA	TRBV5-1	TRBJ2-1
ASSPPTGAAGAF	NA	TRBV18	TRBJ1-1
ASSPYDGPGYEQY	NA	TRBV7-9	TRBJ2-7
ASTDGQYTGELF	NA	TRBV19	TRBJ2-2
ASSQELNTGELF	NA	TRBV4-3	TRBJ2-2
ASSIGQVNQPQH	NA	TRBV19	TRBJ1-5
ASSEAGGHTGELF	few	TRBV6-4	TRBJ2-2
ASRTGSGNTIY	NA	TRBV5-1	TRBJ1-3
ARSVKTGRAEAF	NA	TRBV7-5	TRBJ1-1
ASSLDRGINEQF	NA	TRBV7-2	TRBJ2-1
ASTSTGDEQY	NA	TRBV11-2	NA
ASSTGTGGPTDTQY	NA	TRBV19	TRBJ2-3
ASSPGTGTYEQY	NA	TRBV18	TRBJ2-7
ASSSGLASYEQY	NA	TRBV19	TRBJ2-7
ASSLSPTATYEQY	NA	TRBV5-6	TRBJ2-7
ASSLTGGKGYT	once	TRBV2	TRBJ1-2
ASSQGSGGGRETQY	NA	TRBV4-1	TRBJ2-5
ASSQDPSDTEAF	few	TRBV4-1	TRBJ1-1
ASSSRGSTNEKLF	NA	TRBV5-8	TRBJ1-4
ASSQQGPEF	few	TRBV7-2	TRBJ2-1
ASSLGLAYEQY	NA	TRBV7-2	TRBJ2-7
ASSYSGRGSYEQY	once	TRBV6-5	TRBJ2-7
ASSSQGAMNTEAF	NA	TRBV7-6	TRBJ1-1
ASSLTGDSTDTQY	NA	TRBV11-2	TRBJ2-3
ASSLETGGTDTQY	NA	TRBV7-9	TRBJ2-3
ASSEGDRWGGLYGYT	NA	TRBV2	TRBJ1-2
ASSPPGNLYGYT	NA	TRBV7-9	TRBJ1-2
ASSAGTSVHYEQY	NA	TRBV27	TRBJ2-7
ASSLPEDSPRGYT	NA	TRBV28	TRBJ1-2
ASSVAAGGTGELF	NA	TRBV9	TRBJ2-2
ASSLGGAPDTGELF	NA	TRBV28	TRBJ2-2
AISEFSGGYGYT	NA	TRBV10-3	TRBJ1-2
ASSYSQGGGANVLT	NA	TRBV6-5	TRBJ2-6
ASTWTGLTGELF	once	TRBV5-5	TRBJ2-2